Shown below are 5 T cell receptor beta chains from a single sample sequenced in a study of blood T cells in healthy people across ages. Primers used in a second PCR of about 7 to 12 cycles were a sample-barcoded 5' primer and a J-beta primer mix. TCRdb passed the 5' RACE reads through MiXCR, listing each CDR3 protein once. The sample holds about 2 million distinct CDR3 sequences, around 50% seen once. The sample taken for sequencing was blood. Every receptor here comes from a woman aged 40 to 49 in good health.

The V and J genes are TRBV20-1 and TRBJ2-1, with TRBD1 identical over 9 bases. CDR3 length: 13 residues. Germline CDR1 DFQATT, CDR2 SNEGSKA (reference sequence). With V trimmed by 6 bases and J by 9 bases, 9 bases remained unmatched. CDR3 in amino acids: CSAGWDREFEQFF. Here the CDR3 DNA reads TGCAGTGCCGGCTGGGACAGGGAGTTTGAGCAGTTCTTC.

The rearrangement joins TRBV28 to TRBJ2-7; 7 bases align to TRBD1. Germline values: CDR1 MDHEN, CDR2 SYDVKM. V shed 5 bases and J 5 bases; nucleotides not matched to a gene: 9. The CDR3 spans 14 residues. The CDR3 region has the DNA TGTGCCAGCAGTGTAAGCCACAGGGGAAACGAGCAGTACTTC. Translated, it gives CASSVSHRGNEQYF.

The CDR3 spells CASNKDRRRGHGYTF. The CDR3 DNA sequence: TGTGCCAGCAACAAAGACAGGCGGAGGGGGCATGGCTACACCTTC. The chain carries TRBV6-2 or TRBV6-3 and TRBJ1-2, with 7 positions matching TRBD1. The CDR3 consists of 15 residues. V gave up 7 bases and J gave up 6 bases; unmatched junction bases: 14. Germline-derived CDR1 and CDR2 are MNHEY and SVGEGT.

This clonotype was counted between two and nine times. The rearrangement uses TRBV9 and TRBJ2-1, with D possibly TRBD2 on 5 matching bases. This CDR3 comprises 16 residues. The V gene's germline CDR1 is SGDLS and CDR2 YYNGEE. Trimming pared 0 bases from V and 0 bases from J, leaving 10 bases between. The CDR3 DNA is TGTGCCAGCAGCGTAGTAGCCACTAGCTCCTACAATGAGCAGTTCTTC. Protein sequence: CASSVVATSSYNEQFF.

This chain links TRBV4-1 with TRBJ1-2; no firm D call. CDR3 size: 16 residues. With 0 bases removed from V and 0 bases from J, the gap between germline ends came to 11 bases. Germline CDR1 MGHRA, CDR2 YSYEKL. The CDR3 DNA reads TGCGCCAGCAGCCAAGATTGGGCAGATTCTAACTATGGCTACACCTTC. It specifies CASSQDWADSNYGYTF.